This T cell receptor beta chain was sequenced during a study of cytomegalovirus exposure and HLA in healthy donors. Primers included in the PCR were 60 Vbeta and 13 Jbeta primers. TCRdb keeps only in-frame clones here, not all; method: immunoSEQ multiplex PCR. The sample includes approximately 120,000 clones, approximately 73% seen only once; the top ten take under 10%. Germline V gene lookup returns CDR1 SGHAT and CDR2 FQNNGV. V dropped 4 bases and J dropped 6 bases, with 6 bases sitting between them. The CDR3 consists of 11 residues. Notes on the study in general: When analyzed later, the rates of TCR association showed variation by HLA locus, with DRB1 the most and HLA-C the fewest. Previously analyzed data showed that most TCR beta V segments were productive at a frequency of about 87% or about 30%.

For this clone: Its antigen remains unidentified.

The TCR comes from a man aged 35 to 55 in good health and CMV-seronegative. The specimen sequenced was PBMCs. J is TRBJ1-1 and V is TRBV11-2; no clear D. The DNA for the CDR3 is TGTGCCAGCAGCTCCCCTGCTGAAGCTTTCTTT. Translation: CASSSPAEAFF.